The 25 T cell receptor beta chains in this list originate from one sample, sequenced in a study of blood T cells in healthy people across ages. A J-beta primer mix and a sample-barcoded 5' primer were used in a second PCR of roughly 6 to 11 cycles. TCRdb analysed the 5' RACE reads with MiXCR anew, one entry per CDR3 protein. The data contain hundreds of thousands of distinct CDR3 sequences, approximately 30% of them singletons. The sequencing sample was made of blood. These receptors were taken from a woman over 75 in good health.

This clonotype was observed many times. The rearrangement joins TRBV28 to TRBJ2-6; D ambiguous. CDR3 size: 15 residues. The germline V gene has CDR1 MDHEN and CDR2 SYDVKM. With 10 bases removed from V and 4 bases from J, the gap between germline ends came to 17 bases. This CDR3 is CAITENSSGANVLTF. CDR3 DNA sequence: TGTGCCATCACCGAAAACAGCTCCGGGGCCAACGTCCTGACTTTC.

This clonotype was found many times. CDR3 DNA sequence: TGCGCCAGCAGCCACGACAGGGGCTACGAGCAGTACTTC. Protein product: CASSHDRGYEQYF. The chain joins TRBV4-1 to TRBJ2-7, with 8 positions matching TRBD1. The CDR3 runs 13 residues. J gave up 3 bases and V 3 bases, and 1 base lay outside the gene matches. The germline gives CDR1 MGHRA, CDR2 YSYEKL.

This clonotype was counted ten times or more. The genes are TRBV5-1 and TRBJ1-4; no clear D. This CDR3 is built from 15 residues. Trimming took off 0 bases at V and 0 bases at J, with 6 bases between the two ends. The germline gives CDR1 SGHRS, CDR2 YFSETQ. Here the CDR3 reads CASSLGAATNEKLFF. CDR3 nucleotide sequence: TGCGCCAGCAGCTTGGGTGCAGCAACTAATGAAAAACTGTTTTTT.

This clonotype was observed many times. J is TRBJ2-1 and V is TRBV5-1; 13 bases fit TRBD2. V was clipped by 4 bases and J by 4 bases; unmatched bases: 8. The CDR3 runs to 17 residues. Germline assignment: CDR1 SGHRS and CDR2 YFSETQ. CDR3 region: CASSPGTSGAQYNEQFF. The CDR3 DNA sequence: TGCGCCAGCAGCCCTGGGACTAGCGGGGCTCAGTACAATGAGCAGTTCTTC.

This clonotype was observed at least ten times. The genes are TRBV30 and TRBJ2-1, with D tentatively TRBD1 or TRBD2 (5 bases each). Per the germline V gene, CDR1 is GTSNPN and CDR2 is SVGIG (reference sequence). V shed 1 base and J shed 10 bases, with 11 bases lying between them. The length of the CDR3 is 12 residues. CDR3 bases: TGTGCCTGGAGTGAGGGACCCCCCGAGCAGTTCTTC. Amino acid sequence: CAWSEGPPEQFF.

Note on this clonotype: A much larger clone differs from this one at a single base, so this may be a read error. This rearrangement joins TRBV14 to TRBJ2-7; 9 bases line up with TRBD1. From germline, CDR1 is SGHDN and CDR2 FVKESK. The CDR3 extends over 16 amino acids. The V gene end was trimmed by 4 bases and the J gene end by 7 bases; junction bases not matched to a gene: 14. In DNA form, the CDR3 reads TGTGCCAGCAGCCCGCGAACAGGGGGCAAATACAATGAGCAGTACTTC. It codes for CASSPRTGGKYNEQYF. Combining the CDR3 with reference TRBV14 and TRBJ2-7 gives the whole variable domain EAGVTQFPSHSVIEKGQTVTLRCDPISGHDNLYWYRRVMGKEIKFLLHFVKESKQDESGMPNNRFLAERTGGTYSTLKVQPAELEDSGVYFCASSPRTGGKYNEQYFGPGTRLTVT.

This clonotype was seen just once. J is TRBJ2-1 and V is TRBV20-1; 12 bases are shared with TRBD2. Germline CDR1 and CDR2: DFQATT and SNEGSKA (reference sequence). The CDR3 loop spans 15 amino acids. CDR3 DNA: TGCAGCACCTCTACCCCTAGCGGGGGGGCGGGTGAGCAGTTCTTC. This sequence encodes CSTSTPSGGAGEQFF.

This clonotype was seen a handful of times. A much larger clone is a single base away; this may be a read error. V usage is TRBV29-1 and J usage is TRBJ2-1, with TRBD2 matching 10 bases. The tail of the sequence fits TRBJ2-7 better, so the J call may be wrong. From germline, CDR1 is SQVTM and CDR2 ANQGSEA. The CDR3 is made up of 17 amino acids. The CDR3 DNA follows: TGCAGCGTCTCATATAGCGGGGGGCCCCACCCCTACAATGAGCAGTACTTC. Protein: CSVSYSGGPHPYNEQYF.

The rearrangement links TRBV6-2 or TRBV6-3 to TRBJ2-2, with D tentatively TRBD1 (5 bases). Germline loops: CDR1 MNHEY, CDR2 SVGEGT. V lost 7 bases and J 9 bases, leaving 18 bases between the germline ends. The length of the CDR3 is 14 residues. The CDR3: CASNRPDTTRELFF. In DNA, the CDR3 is TGTGCCAGCAATCGACCGGACACTACCCGGGAGCTGTTTTTT.

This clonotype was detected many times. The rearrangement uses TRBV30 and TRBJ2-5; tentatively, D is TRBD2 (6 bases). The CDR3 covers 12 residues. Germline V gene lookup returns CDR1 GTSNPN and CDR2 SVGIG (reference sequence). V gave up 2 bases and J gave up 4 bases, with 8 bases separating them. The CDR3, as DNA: TGTGCCTGGAGTATGGGAGGAGAGACCCAGTACTTC. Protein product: CAWSMGGETQYF.

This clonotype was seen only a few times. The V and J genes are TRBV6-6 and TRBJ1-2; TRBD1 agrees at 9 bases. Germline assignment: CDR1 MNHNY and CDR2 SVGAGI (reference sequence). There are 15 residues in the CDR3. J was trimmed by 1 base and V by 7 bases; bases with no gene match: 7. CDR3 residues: CASIQQGAHNYGYTF. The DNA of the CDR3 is TGTGCCAGCATTCAACAGGGGGCACATAACTATGGCTACACCTTC.

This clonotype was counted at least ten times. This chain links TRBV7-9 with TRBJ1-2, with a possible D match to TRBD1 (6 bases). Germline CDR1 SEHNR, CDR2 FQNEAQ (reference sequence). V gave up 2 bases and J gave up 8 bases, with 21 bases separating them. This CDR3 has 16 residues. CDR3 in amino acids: CASSLLASWGLEGYTF. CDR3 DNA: TGTGCCAGCAGCTTATTGGCTTCTTGGGGGCTAGAAGGCTACACCTTC.

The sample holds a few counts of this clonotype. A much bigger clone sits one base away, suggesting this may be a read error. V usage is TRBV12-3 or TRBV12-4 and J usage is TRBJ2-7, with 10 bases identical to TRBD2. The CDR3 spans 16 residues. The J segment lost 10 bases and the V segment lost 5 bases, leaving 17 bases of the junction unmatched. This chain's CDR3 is CASSQTKRGGLNTQYF. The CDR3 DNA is TGTGCCAGCAGTCAGACTAAGCGGGGGGGCCTAAACACTCAGTACTTC.

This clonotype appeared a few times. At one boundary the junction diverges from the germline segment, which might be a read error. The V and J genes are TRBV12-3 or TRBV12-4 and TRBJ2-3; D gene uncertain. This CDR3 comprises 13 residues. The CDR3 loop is CASSLVSTDMQYF. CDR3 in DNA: TGTGCCAGCAGTTTAGTTAGTACAGATATGCAGTATTTT.

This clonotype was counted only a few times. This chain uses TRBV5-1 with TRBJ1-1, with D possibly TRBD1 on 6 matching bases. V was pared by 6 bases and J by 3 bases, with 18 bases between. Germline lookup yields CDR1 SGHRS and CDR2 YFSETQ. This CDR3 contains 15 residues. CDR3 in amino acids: CASTGTERGDTEAFF. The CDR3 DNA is TGCGCCAGCACGGGGACCGAAAGGGGGGACACTGAAGCTTTCTTT. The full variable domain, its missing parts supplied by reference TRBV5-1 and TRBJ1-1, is KAGVTQTPRYLIKTRGQQVTLSCSPISGHRSVSWYQQTPGQGLQFLFEYFSETQRNKGNFPGRFSGRQFSNSRSEMNVSTLELGDSALYLCASTGTERGDTEAFFGQGTRLTVV.

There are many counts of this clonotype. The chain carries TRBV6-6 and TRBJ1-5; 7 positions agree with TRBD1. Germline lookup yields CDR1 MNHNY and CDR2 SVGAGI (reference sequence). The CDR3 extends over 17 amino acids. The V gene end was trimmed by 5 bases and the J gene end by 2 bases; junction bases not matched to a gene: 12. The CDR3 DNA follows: TGTGCCAGCAGTCGGTCCCCTGGGACAGCAGGCAATCAGCCCCAGCATTTT. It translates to CASSRSPGTAGNQPQHF.

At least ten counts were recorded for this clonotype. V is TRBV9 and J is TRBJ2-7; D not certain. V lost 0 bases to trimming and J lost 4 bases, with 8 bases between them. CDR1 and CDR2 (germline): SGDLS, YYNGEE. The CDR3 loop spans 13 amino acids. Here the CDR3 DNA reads TGTGCCAGCAGCGTAGACAGTGGATACGAGCAGTACTTC. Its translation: CASSVDSGYEQYF. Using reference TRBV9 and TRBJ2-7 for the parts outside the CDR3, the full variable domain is DSGVTQTPKHLITATGQRVTLRCSPRSGDLSVYWYQQSLDQGLQFLIQYYNGEERAKGNILERFSAQQFPDLHSELNLSSLELGDSALYFCASSVDSGYEQYFGPGTRLTVT.

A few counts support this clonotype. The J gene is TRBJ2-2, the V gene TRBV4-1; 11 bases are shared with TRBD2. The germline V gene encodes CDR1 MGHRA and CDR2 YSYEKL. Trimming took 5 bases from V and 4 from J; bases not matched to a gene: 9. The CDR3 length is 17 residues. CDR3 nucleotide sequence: TGCGCCAGCAGCTCCCTGGCACTAGCGGGGGTCACCGGGGAGCTGTTTTTT. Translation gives CASSSLALAGVTGELFF.

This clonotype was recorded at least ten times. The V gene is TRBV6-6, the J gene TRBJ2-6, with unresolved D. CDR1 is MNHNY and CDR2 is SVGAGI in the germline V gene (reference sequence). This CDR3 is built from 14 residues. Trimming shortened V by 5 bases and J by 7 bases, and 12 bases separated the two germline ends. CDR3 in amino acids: CASSQVSVANVLTF. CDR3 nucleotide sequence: TGTGCCAGCAGTCAGGTCTCGGTCGCCAACGTCCTGACTTTC.

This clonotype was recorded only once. The CDR3 is CASSSPLTGNYEQYF. CDR3 bases: TGTGCCAGCAGTTCCCCACTGACAGGGAACTACGAGCAGTACTTC. The rearrangement joins TRBV7-3 to TRBJ2-7; TRBD1 matches 7 bases. The CDR3 has 15 amino acids. Losses at the gene ends were 6 bases for V and 3 bases for J; bases not matched to a gene: 11. CDR1 and CDR2 from the germline V gene are SGHTA and FQGTGA.

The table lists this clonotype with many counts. The CDR3: CASSSPSQPYEQYF. The CDR3 DNA reads as TGTGCCAGCAGTTCCCCTAGCCAGCCCTACGAGCAGTACTTC. This chain connects TRBV27 to TRBJ2-7, with D perhaps TRBD2 (5 bases). This CDR3 is 14 amino acids long. V dropped 4 bases and J dropped 2 bases, with 12 bases sitting between them. Germline V lookup: CDR1 MNHEY, CDR2 SMNVEV (reference sequence).

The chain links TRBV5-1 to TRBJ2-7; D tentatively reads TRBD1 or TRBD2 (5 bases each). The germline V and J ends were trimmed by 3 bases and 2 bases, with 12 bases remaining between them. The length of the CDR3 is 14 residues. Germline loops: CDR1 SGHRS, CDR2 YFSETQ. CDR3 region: CASSYWDGPYEQYF. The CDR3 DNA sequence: TGCGCCAGCAGCTATTGGGACGGACCCTACGAGCAGTACTTC.

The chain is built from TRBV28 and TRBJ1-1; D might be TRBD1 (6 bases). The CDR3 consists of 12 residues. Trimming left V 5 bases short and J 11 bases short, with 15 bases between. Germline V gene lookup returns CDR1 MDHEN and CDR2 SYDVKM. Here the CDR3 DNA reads TGTGCCAGCAGTACCCAGGGGAGGTGGGCTTTCTTT. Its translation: CASSTQGRWAFF.

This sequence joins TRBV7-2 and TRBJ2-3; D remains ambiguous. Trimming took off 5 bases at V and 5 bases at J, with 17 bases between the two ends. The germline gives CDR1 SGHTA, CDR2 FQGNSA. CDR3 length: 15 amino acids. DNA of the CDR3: TGTGCCAGCAGCCCCGGTGAAGGGCGACAAGATACGCAGTATTTT. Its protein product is CASSPGEGRQDTQYF.

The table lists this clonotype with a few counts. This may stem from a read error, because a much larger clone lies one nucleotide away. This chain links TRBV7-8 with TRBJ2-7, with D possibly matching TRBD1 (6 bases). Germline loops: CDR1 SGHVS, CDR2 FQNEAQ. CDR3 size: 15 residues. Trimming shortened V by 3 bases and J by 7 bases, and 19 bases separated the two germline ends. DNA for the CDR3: TGTGCCAGCAGCTTTCAGGGGTCATTATACAATGAGCAGTACTTC. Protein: CASSFQGSLYNEQYF. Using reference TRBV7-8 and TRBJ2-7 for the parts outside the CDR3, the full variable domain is GAGVSQSPRYKVAKRGQDVALRCDPISGHVSLFWYQQALGQGPEFLTYFQNEAQLDKSGLPSDRFFAERPEGSVSTLKIQRTQQEDSAVYLCASSFQGSLYNEQYFGPGTRLTVT.